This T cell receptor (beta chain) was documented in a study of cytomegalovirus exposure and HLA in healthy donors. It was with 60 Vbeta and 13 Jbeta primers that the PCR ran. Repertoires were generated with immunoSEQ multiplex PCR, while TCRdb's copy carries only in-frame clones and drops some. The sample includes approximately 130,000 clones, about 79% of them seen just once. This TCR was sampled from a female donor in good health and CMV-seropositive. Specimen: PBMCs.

The CDR3 protein is CASSRVALGQYEQYF. In DNA form, the CDR3 reads TGCGCCAGCAGCCGAGTTGCATTGGGACAGTACGAGCAGTACTTC. This rearrangement joins TRBV4-1 to TRBJ2-7, with TRBD1 matching over 7 bases. The CDR3 is 15 amino acids. The ends lost 4 bases at V and 4 bases at J; junction bases unmatched: 10. CDR1 is MGHRA, CDR2 YSYEKL, per germline.